This T cell receptor (beta chain) was sequenced in a study of cytomegalovirus exposure and HLA in healthy donors. For the study at large: Most donors, around 81% of over 350 genotyped, fell in the Caucasian-associated ancestry cluster.

The study's findings and limits: Altogether, 164 TCR beta chains were recorded as cytomegalovirus-associated. Later work found that TCR association rates differed between HLA loci; DRB1 had the most and HLA-C the fewest.

The CDR3 extends over 15 amino acids. The germline CDR1 and CDR2 sequences are SGDLS and YYNGEE. The V and J ends lost 3 bases and 2 bases, in that order; junction bases with no gene match: 3. As concerns this clone: Its specificity is not known.

Primers: 60 Vbeta forward and 13 Jbeta reverse. Per the authors' pipeline: Later, some 75 million unique TCR beta chains were counted in an analysis, and some 9.9 million of them were shared. TCRdb's copy holds only in-frame clones and misses some; the assay was immunoSEQ multiplex PCR. Clone size and the V and J calls come from that table; the DNA yielded D and trimming. The table has under 35,000 clones, 65% to 75% seen once. This TCR came from a middle-aged man in good health and CMV-seropositive. The V gene is TRBV9, the J gene TRBJ2-2, with TRBD1 matching over 8 bases. The specimen was PBMCs. CDR3 in DNA: TGTGCCAGCAGCGGGGACAGGTTTAACACCGGGGAGCTGTTTTTT. Its protein product is CASSGDRFNTGELFF.